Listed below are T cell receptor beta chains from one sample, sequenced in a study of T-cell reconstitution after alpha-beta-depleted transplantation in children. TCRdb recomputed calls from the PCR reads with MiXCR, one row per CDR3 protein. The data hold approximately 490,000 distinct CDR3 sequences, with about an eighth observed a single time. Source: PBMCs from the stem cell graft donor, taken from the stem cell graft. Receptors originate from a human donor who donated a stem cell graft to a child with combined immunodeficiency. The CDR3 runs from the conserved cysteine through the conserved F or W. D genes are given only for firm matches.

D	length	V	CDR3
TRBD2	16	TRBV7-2	CASSRLADLSTDTQYF
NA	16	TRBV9	CASSVGRVSSYNEQFF
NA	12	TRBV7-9	CASSRSSYEQYF
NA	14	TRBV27	CASSLWAANSPLHF
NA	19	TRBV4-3	CASSQDIGRGGSSYNEQFF
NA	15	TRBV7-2	CASSSPRDTAYEQYF
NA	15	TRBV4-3	CASSQLTSSYNEQFF
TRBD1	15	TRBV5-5	CASRTDPGQGYQQYF
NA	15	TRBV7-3	CASSLNTGGVGEQYF
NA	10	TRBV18	CASSPSLAIF
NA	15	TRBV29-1	CSVVPTLSSYNEQFF
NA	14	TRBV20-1	CSARDRRTTDTQYF
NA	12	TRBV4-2	CASSHPSGEQFF
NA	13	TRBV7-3	CASRGEPQETQYF
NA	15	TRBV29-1	CSGLQGRGYRETQYF
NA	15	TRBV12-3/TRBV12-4	CASKVGTSGYNEQFF
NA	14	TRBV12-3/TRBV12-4	CASSLGHPNTEAFF
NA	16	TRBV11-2	CASSLDRTANTGELFF
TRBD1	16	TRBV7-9	CASSARTGGDHYEQYF
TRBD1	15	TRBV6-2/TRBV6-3	CASRPGQGARNEQFF
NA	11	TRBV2	CATGRGGTQYF
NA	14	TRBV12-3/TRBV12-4	CASSLQGGQETQYF
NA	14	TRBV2	CASRGPGYYNEQFF
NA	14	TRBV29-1	CSVEEGAGTDTQYF
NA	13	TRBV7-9	CASSLADNEKLFF
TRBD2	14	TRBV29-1	CSVGGAGGLYEQYF